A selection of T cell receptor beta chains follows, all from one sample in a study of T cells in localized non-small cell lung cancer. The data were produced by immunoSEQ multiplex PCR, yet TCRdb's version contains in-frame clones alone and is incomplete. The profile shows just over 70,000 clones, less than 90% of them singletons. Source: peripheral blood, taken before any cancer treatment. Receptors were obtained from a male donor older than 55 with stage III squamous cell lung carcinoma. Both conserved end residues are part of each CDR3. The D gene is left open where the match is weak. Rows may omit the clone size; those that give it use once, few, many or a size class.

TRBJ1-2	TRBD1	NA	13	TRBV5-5	TGTGCCAGCAGCTTGGCACAGGGGTATGGCTACACCTTC	CASSLAQGYGYTF
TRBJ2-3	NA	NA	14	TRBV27	TGTGCCAGCAGTATCCAGGGGAGGCCAGATACGCAGTATTTT	CASSIQGRPDTQYF
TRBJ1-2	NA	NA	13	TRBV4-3	TGCGCCAGCAGCCAATGGGCAGGAGGTGGCTACACCTTC	CASSQWAGGGYTF
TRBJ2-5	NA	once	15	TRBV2	TGTGCCAGCACGAGGAGCGGGCCTTTGGGAGAGACCCAGTACTTC	CASTRSGPLGETQYF
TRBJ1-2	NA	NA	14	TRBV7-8	TGTGCCAGCAGCTTGGGGGGCAGAAACTATGGCTACACCTTC	CASSLGGRNYGYTF
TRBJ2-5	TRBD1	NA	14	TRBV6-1	TGTGCCAGCAGCTCCTCAGGGGGCCAAGAGACCCAGTACTTC	CASSSSGGQETQYF
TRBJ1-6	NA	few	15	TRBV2	TGTGCCAGCAAAATGGACGGACCGTATAATTCACCCCTCCACTTT	CASKMDGPYNSPLHF
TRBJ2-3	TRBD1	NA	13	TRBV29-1	TGCAGCGTTGCGATACAGGGGGTAGATACGCAGTATTTT	CSVAIQGVDTQYF
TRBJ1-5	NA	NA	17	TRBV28	TGTGCCAGCAGTTCTTTATCCTGGTCAAATAGCAATCAGCCCCAGCATTTT	CASSSLSWSNSNQPQHF
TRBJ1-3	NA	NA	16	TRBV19	TGTGCCAGTAGTGGGCTGGACGGCAACTCTGGAAACACCATATATTTT	CASSGLDGNSGNTIYF
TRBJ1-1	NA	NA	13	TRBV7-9	TGTGCCAGCAGCCCCTCCCTGAACACTGAAGCTTTCTTT	CASSPSLNTEAFF
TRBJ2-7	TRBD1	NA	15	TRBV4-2	TGTGCCAGCAGGCAATCCGGGACAGATCCTTACGAGCAGTACTTC	CASRQSGTDPYEQYF
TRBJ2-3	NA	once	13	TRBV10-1	TGCGCCAGCTCGGTTCTACGCACAGATACGCAGTATTTT	CASSVLRTDTQYF
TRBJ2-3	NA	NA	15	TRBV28	TGTGCCAGCAGTTTTTTTCGGTCTAGCACAGATACGCAGTATTTT	CASSFFRSSTDTQYF
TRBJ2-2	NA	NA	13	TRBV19	TGTGCCAGTACCCTAGACAGGCTCGGGGAGCTGTTTTTT	CASTLDRLGELFF
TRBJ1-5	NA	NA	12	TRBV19	TGTGCCAGTACCTACGAGGAGCAGCCCCAGCATTTT	CASTYEEQPQHF
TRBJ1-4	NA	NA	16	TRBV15	TGTGCCACCAGGTTCACAGGAGGCAAGAATAATGAAAAACTGTTTTTT	CATRFTGGKNNEKLFF
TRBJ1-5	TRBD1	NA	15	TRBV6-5	TGTGCCAGCAGGAGGACAGGGACGAGCAATCAGCCCCAGCATTTT	CASRRTGTSNQPQHF
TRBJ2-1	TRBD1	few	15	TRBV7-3	TGTGCCAGCAGCCACTTGGGACAGGGTTACAATGAGCAGTTCTTC	CASSHLGQGYNEQFF
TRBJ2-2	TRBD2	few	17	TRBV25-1	TGTGCCAGCACCCCAAGGGGAACTAGCGGGGGAACCGGGGAGCTGTTTTTT	CASTPRGTSGGTGELFF
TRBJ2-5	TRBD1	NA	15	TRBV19	TGTGCCAGCGGACAGGGGTCGGCGTATGAGGAGACCCAGTACTTC	CASGQGSAYEETQYF
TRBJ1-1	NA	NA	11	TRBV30	TGTGCCTGGAGGGGTTACACTGAAGCTTTCTTT	CAWRGYTEAFF
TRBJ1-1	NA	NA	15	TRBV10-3	TGTGCCATCAGTGACACGGCGACAGCGAACACTGAAGCTTTCTTT	CAISDTATANTEAFF
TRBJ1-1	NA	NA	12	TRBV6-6	TGTGCCAGCAGTTCGGATATAAGTGAAGCTTTCTTT	CASSSDISEAFF
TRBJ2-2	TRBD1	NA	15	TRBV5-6	TGTGCCAGCAGCCACAGGACAGGGGGCAACGGGGAGCTGTTTTTT	CASSHRTGGNGELFF
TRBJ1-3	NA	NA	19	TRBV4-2	TGTGCCAGCAGCCAAGATCTTCGGTGGGGCGAAGTCTCTGGAAACACCATATATTTT	CASSQDLRWGEVSGNTIYF
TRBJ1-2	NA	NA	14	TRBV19	TGTGCCAGTAGTATGGCTTGGGAGCACTATGGCTACACCTTC	CASSMAWEHYGYTF
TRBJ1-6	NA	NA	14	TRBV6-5	TGTGCCAGCAGGCCGGGGGCGATCAATTCACCCCTCCACTTT	CASRPGAINSPLHF
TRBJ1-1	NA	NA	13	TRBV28	TGTGCCAGCACCGTGACAAGGAACACTGAAGCTTTCTTT	CASTVTRNTEAFF
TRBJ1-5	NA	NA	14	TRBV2	TGTGCCAGCAGTGAAGAGGGAGGGGGTCAGCCCCAGCATTTT	CASSEEGGGQPQHF
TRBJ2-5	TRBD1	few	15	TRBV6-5	TGTGCCAGCGCCCGAGATTGGGACAGGGAAGAGACCCAGTACTTC	CASARDWDREETQYF
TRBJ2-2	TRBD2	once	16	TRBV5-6	TGTGCCAGCAGCTTGGCCGGGACTAGAAACACCGGGGAGCTGTTTTTT	CASSLAGTRNTGELFF
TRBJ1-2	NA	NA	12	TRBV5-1	TGCGCCAGCAGCTGGGGGGACGGAGGCTACACCTTC	CASSWGDGGYTF
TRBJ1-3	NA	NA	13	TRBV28	TGTGCCAGCAGACTCATCTCTGGAAACACCATATATTTT	CASRLISGNTIYF
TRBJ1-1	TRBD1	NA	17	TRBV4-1	TGCGCCAGCAGCCAGCGCCGGGACAGGGGTTGGAACACTGAAGCTTTCTTT	CASSQRRDRGWNTEAFF
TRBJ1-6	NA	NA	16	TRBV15	TGTGCCACCAGCAGAGATCGGGACGGAGGGAATTCACCCCTCCACTTT	CATSRDRDGGNSPLHF
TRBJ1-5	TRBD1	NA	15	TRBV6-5	TGTGCCAGCAGCCGAGGACAGGGCCATCATCAGCCCCAGCATTTT	CASSRGQGHHQPQHF
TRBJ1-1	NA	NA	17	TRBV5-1	TGCGCCAGCACCCCACACCTCCCCGCGAGGATGAACACTGAAGCTTTCTTT	CASTPHLPARMNTEAFF
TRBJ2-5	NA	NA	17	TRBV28	TGTGCCAGCAGCTTATACGGCGGGGGCCCTTTCCAAGAGACCCAGTACTTC	CASSLYGGGPFQETQYF
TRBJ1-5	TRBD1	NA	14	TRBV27	TGTGCCAGCAGTTCACAGGGGGCAACGCAGCCCCAGCATTTT	CASSSQGATQPQHF
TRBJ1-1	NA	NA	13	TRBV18	TGTGCCAGCTCACCAGGGGTTGACACTGAAGCTTTCTTT	CASSPGVDTEAFF
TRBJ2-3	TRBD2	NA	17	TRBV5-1	TGCGCCAGCAGCTACCTTGGGAGCGGGGGAATTACAGATACGCAGTATTTT	CASSYLGSGGITDTQYF
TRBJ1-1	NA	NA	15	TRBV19	TGTGCCAGTAGTATTGGGGGACTCCGAAGAGGTGAAGCTTTCTTT	CASSIGGLRRGEAFF
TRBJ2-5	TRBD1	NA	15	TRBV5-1	TGCGCCAGCAGCTTCCTACTGGGACAGGAGGAGACCCAGTACTTC	CASSFLLGQEETQYF
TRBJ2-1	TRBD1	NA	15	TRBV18	TGTGCCAGCTCCTCGGGACAGGCAGCCTACAATGAGCAGTTCTTC	CASSSGQAAYNEQFF
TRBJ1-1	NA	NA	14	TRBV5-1	TGCGCCAGCAGCTTACTAGGCCAGAACACTGAAGCTTTCTTT	CASSLLGQNTEAFF
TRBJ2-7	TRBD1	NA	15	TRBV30	TGTGCCTGGAGTCCCCCCTGGACAGGTACCTACGAGCAGTACTTC	CAWSPPWTGTYEQYF
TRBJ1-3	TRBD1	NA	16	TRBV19	TGTGCCAGTATCCAGGACAGGGCTTTCTCTGGAAACACCATATATTTT	CASIQDRAFSGNTIYF
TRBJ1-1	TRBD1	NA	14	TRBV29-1	TGCAGCGTCGCGACAGGGGGCATGAACACTGAAGCTTTCTTT	CSVATGGMNTEAFF
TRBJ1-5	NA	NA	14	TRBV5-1	TGCGCCAGCAGCTCCGGGACCGTTGGTCAGCCCCAGCATTTT	CASSSGTVGQPQHF
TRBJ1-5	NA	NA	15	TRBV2	TGTGCCAGCAGCGTGGACAAGGCAGGCAATCAGCCCCAGCATTTT	CASSVDKAGNQPQHF
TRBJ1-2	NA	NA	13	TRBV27	TGTGCCACCTCGGGGGGGCCTAACTATGGCTACACCTTC	CATSGGPNYGYTF
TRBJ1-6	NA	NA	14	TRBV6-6	TGTGCCAGCAGTTACGTGGGAGACAATTCACCCCTCCACTTT	CASSYVGDNSPLHF
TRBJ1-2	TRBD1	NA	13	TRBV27	TGTGCCGGATGTGACAGGGTTGGCTATGGCTACACCTTC	CAGCDRVGYGYTF